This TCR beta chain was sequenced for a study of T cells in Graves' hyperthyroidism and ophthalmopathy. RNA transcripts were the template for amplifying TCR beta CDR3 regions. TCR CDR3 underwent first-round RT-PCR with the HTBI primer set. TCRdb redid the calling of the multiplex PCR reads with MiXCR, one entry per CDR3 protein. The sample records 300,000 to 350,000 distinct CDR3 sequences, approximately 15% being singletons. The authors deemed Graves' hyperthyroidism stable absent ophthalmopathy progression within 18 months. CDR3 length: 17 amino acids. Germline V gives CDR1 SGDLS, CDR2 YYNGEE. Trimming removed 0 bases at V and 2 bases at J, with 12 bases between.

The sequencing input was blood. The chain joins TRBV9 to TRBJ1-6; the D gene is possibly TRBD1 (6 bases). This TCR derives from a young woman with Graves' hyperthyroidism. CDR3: CASSVVRTATYNSPLHF. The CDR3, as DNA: TGTGCCAGCAGCGTAGTCAGGACAGCCACCTATAATTCACCCCTCCACTTT.